Below, 23 T cell receptor beta chains from the same sample are listed, as sequenced in a study of T cell clonality in common variable immunodeficiency. Sequencing was performed with immunoSEQ multiplex PCR; in TCRdb, only in-frame clones are kept and a portion is missing. There are approximately 50,000 clones in the sample, none observed a single time. Sequenced material: peripheral blood mononuclear cells. The receptors here all came from a person between 18 and 70 years old in good health.

There are many counts of this clone. The read is 3 residues too short to cover the CDR3 end, so that end is filled in from the germline J gene. The rearrangement links TRBV7-9 to TRBJ1-4, with 8 bases aligning to TRBD1. The CDR3 sequence is 15 residues long. Germline assignment: CDR1 SEHNR and CDR2 FQNEAQ (reference sequence). Trimming cost V 4 bases and J 8 bases; bases outside gene matches: 9. CDR3 DNA (partial): TGTGCCAGCAGCTACCGACAGGGGAGGTTAGAAAAA. Protein sequence: CASSYRQGRLEK. In full, the CDR3 is CASSYRQGRLEKLFF.

The sequenced CDR3 bases are TGTGCCAGCAGCTCCTACACAGCAGAGACC. Its translation is CASSSYTAET. The whole CDR3 reads CASSSYTAETQYF. The V gene is TRBV7-2, the J gene TRBJ2-5, with unresolved D. The CDR3 goes on 3 residues after the read ends, and that part is filled in from the germline J gene. The V end was cut by 4 bases, the J end by 4 bases, with 10 bases between. CDR1 is SGHTA, CDR2 FQGNSA, per germline. This CDR3 is 13 amino acids long.

This clone has at least ten counts. The sequenced fragment ends 3 residues before the CDR3 boundary, so the rest is inferred from the germline J gene. The V and J genes are TRBV5-1 and TRBJ2-3; 8 nucleotides align to TRBD2. CDR3 length: 16 amino acids. The ends lost 4 bases at V and 1 base at J; junction bases unmatched: 8. CDR1 and CDR2 (germline): SGHRS, YFSETQ. The CDR3 sequence: CASSRPGTRGTDTQYF. CDR3 DNA (partial): TGCGCCAGCAGCCGCCCCGGGACTAGGGGCACAGATACG.

This clone was detected many times. The read ends 3 residues before the CDR3 terminus; that terminus is restored from the germline J gene. The chain employs TRBV6-1 and TRBJ2-5; TRBD2 matches at 15 bases. Germline loops: CDR1 MNHNS, CDR2 SASEGT. The CDR3 spans 18 residues. V lost 1 base, J lost 4 bases, and 7 bases stayed unmatched. CDR3 DNA (partial): TGTGCCAGCAGTGAAGTGAGGGGACTAGCGGGAGGAGGAGAGACC. This encodes CASSEVRGLAGGGET. The whole CDR3 sequence reads CASSEVRGLAGGGETQYF.

This clone has at least ten counts. The read finishes 3 residues shy of the CDR3 end, and the germline J gene is used to complete it. The rearrangement links TRBV18 to TRBJ2-5; a possible D gene is TRBD2 (6 bases). Looked up from germline, CDR1 is KGHSH and CDR2 is LQKENI. The CDR3 is 13 amino acids. Trimming removed 6 bases at V and 1 base at J, with 9 bases between. CDR3 protein: CASSPGLQETQYF. The sequenced part of the CDR3 DNA is TGTGCCAGCTCTCCGGGACTCCAAGAGACC.

This clone was seen repeatedly, ten times or more. The sequence runs out 3 residues before the end of the CDR3; the remainder is reconstructed from the germline J gene. The rearrangement joins TRBV6-1 to TRBJ2-7; 10 bases match TRBD1. V lost 1 base, J lost 5 bases, and 8 bases stayed unmatched. Germline V gene data show CDR1 as MNHNS and CDR2 as SASEGT. The CDR3 is 16 residues long. CDR3 in amino acids: CASSEGAGTGAHEQYF. The CDR3 DNA, read in part, is TGTGCCAGCAGTGAAGGGGCCGGGACAGGGGCCCACGAG.

This clone was found many times. The sequence runs out 3 residues before the end of the CDR3; the remainder is reconstructed from the germline J gene. J is TRBJ2-3 and V is TRBV20-1; TRBD2 matches 7 bases. The CDR3 covers 16 residues. J lost 0 bases, V lost 2 bases, and 8 bases had no gene match. The germline gives CDR1 DFQATT, CDR2 SNEGSKA (reference sequence). Incomplete CDR3 DNA: TGCAGTGCTAGACCCGTCGGGCGGGAGAGCACAGATACG. Protein: CSARPVGRESTDT. The CDR3 reads in full as CSARPVGRESTDTQYF.

Ten or more counts support this clone. CDR3 DNA, as far as it was read: TGTGCCAGCAGCTCACAGGTGGCCGCTTCGAATGAG. Translating it yields CASSSQVAASNE. The whole CDR3 protein reads CASSSQVAASNEQFF. The chain has TRBV7-2 and TRBJ2-1, with D perhaps TRBD1 (5 bases). Sequencing ends 3 residues short of the CDR3 end; the germline J gene provides the rest. CDR3 size: 15 residues. Trimming shortened V by 4 bases and J by 7 bases, and 17 bases separated the two germline ends. CDR1 SGHTA and CDR2 FQGNSA come from the germline V gene.

This clone came up many times. The sequenced fragment ends 3 residues before the CDR3 boundary, so the rest is inferred from the germline J gene. The V gene is TRBV7-3, the J gene TRBJ2-3; D is perhaps TRBD1 (5 bases). V lost 8 bases, J lost 1 base, and 13 bases lay in between. The CDR3 has 14 residues. Germline values: CDR1 SGHTA, CDR2 FQGTGA. Incomplete CDR3 DNA: TGTGCCAGCGCAGGGTTTGGGGGCACAGATACG. It is translated as CASAGFGGTDT. The CDR3 in its entirety is CASAGFGGTDTQYF.

This clone was seen many times. The observed sequence ends 3 residues before the CDR3 terminus, with the missing tail filled in from the germline J gene. The rearrangement links TRBV28 to TRBJ1-4; TRBD1 matches 9 bases. V was clipped by 6 bases and J by 3 bases; unmatched bases: 5. From germline, CDR1 is MDHEN and CDR2 SYDVKM. There are 15 residues in the CDR3. CDR3: CASSAGQGPNEKLFF. CDR3 bases read: TGTGCCAGCAGCGCAGGACAGGGGCCTAATGAAAAA. The full variable domain, with the rest looked up from reference TRBV28 and TRBJ1-4, is DVKVTQSSRYLVKRTGEKVFLECVQDMDHENMFWYRQDPGLGLRLIYFSYDVKMKEKGDIPEGYSVSREKKERFSLILESASTNQTSMYLCASSAGQGPNEKLFFGSGTQLSVL.

This clone has at least ten counts. CDR3 DNA (partial): TGTGCCAGCAGTTATACAGGACAGGGGAAAGATCAGCCC. Amino acids: CASSYTGQGKDQP. The entire CDR3 protein reads CASSYTGQGKDQPQHF. The chain links TRBV6-2 or TRBV6-3 to TRBJ1-5; 9 nucleotides align to TRBD1. The read falls 3 residues short of the CDR3 end, and the missing part is taken from the germline J gene. CDR1 is MNHEY and CDR2 is SVGEGT in the germline V gene. This CDR3 has 16 amino acids. With 3 bases clipped from V and 5 bases from J, the junction kept 8 bases outside the gene matches.

This clone was observed many times. The read comes to an end 3 residues before the CDR3 does, leaving the germline J gene to fill in the end. The gene calls are TRBV10-3 and TRBJ2-1; 10 positions match TRBD2. The CDR3 runs 14 residues. Germline values: CDR1 ENHRY, CDR2 SYGVKD. V shed 9 bases, J shed 4 bases, and the junction held 6 bases outside the gene matches. The CDR3 sequence is CAIASGSTYNEQFF. The part of the CDR3 DNA that was read is TGTGCCATAGCTAGCGGGAGTACTTACAATGAG.

Turning to this clone: The read ends 3 residues before the CDR3 terminus; that terminus is restored from the germline J gene. The J gene is TRBJ2-7, the V gene TRBV2, with D unresolved. CDR3 length equals 14 residues. The V gene's germline CDR1 is SNHLY and CDR2 FYNNEI. V dropped 2 bases and J dropped 1 base, with 9 bases sitting between them. CDR3 sequence: CASSERPGSYEQYF. CDR3 bases read: TGTGCCAGCAGTGAAAGGCCAGGTTCCTACGAG.

This clone has only a few counts. The read terminates 3 residues ahead of where the CDR3 ends, so the germline J gene completes it. V and J are TRBV18 and TRBJ1-1; TRBD1 matches at 7 bases. Germline loops: CDR1 KGHSH, CDR2 LQKENI. J was trimmed by 6 bases and V by 5 bases; bases with no gene match: 12. CDR3 length: 15 amino acids. The CDR3 bases that were read are TGTGCCAGCTCAGTACAGACAGGGTTTGAAGCTGAA. Its translation is CASSVQTGFEAE. Given in full, the CDR3 is CASSVQTGFEAEAFF.

Many counts were recorded for this clone. The read comes to an end 3 residues before the CDR3 does, leaving the germline J gene to fill in the end. The sample holds other DNA sequences that translate to the same CDR3. V usage is TRBV30 and J usage is TRBJ1-3; possibly TRBD1 for D (5 bases). From germline, CDR1 is GTSNPN and CDR2 SVGIG (reference sequence). This CDR3 is 13 amino acids long. V was cut by 3 bases and J by 3 bases, with 9 bases left in between. The sequenced part of the CDR3 DNA is TGTGCCTGGAGGGTCGGGGGTGGAAACACC. Its protein is CAWRVGGGNT. The complete CDR3 sequence is CAWRVGGGNTIYF.

This clone was detected ten times or more. The read finishes 3 residues shy of the CDR3 end, and the germline J gene is used to complete it. This chain connects TRBV20-1 to TRBJ2-3, with TRBD2 matching 9 bases. This CDR3 contains 13 residues. Losses at the gene ends were 3 bases for V and 5 bases for J; bases not matched to a gene: 3. Looked up from germline, CDR1 is DFQATT and CDR2 is SNEGSKA (reference sequence). CDR3: CSARREGLDTQYF. The part of the CDR3 DNA that was read is TGCAGTGCTAGGCGGGAGGGCTTAGATACG.

This clone was seen repeatedly, ten times or more. Read sequence stops 3 residues before the CDR3 end, and the germline J gene provides the missing end. V is TRBV28 and J is TRBJ2-4; TRBD2 matches 7 bases. The CDR3 runs 16 residues. Trimming at V came to 6 bases and at J to 6 bases, leaving 14 bases not matched to a gene. The V gene's germline CDR1 is MDHEN and CDR2 SYDVKM. The sequenced part of the CDR3 DNA is TGTGCCAGCAGCCACCTTCTGGGCGGGAGTGGAAACATT. Protein product: CASSHLLGGSGNI. The whole CDR3 protein reads CASSHLLGGSGNIQYF.

Ten or more counts support this clone. The CDR3 end lies 3 residues beyond the end of the read and is filled in from the germline J gene. J is TRBJ2-7 and V is TRBV6-1, with TRBD1 matching over 8 bases. Per the germline V gene, CDR1 is MNHNS and CDR2 is SASEGT. This CDR3 is built from 15 residues. Germline trimming cut 3 bases from V and 6 bases from J; bases unmatched to any gene: 10. CDR3 in amino acids: CASSELQGGLAEQYF. Partial CDR3 DNA: TGTGCCAGCAGTGAGTTACAGGGGGGCCTCGCCGAG.

The sample holds many counts of this clone. The sequence runs out 3 residues before the end of the CDR3; the remainder is reconstructed from the germline J gene. The rearrangement joins TRBV10-3 to TRBJ1-5, with 7 bases matching TRBD1. J lost 5 bases, V lost 6 bases, and 4 bases had no gene match. The germline gives CDR1 ENHRY, CDR2 SYGVKD. This CDR3 is 13 amino acids long. This CDR3 reads CAISPDRDQPQHF. CDR3 DNA (partial): TGTGCCATCAGCCCCGACAGGGATCAGCCC.

This clone has at least ten counts. Read sequence stops 3 residues before the CDR3 end, and the germline J gene provides the missing end. The J gene is TRBJ2-5, the V gene TRBV19; TRBD2 matches 7 bases. The CDR3 runs 12 residues. V lost 7 bases, J lost 3 bases, and 2 bases stayed unmatched. Germline V gene sequence: CDR1 LNHDA, CDR2 SQIVND (reference sequence). CDR3 bases read: TGTGCCAGTATGGCGGGGGAAGAGACC. Amino acid sequence: CASMAGEET. The full-length CDR3 reads as CASMAGEETQYF.

This clone occurred many times. CDR3 DNA (partial): TGCAGTGCTACAAAAATAGCGGGAGTTTCCTACGAG. This sequence encodes CSATKIAGVSYE. The whole CDR3 sequence reads CSATKIAGVSYEQYF. This chain uses TRBV20-1 with TRBJ2-7, with 9 bases aligning to TRBD2. The read finishes 3 residues shy of the CDR3 end, and the germline J gene is used to complete it. The germline V gene has CDR1 DFQATT and CDR2 SNEGSKA (reference sequence). With V trimmed by 4 bases and J by 1 base, 8 bases remained unmatched. The CDR3 sequence is 15 residues long.

This clone was counted at least ten times. Read sequence stops 3 residues before the CDR3 end, and the germline J gene provides the missing end. V and J are TRBV18 and TRBJ1-3; 9 positions match TRBD1. The CDR3 length is 14 residues. V shed 3 bases, J shed 5 bases, and the junction held 2 bases outside the gene matches. In germline, CDR1 is KGHSH, CDR2 LQKENI. The sequenced CDR3 bases are TGTGCCAGCTCACCCGGACAGGGGAGAAACACC. This codes for CASSPGQGRNT. The CDR3 as a whole reads CASSPGQGRNTIYF.

This clone was recorded many times. Read coverage stops 3 residues before the CDR3 terminus; the germline J gene supplies the remainder. The chain links TRBV5-1 to TRBJ1-2; perhaps TRBD1 as D (6 bases). V lost 0 bases to trimming and J lost 3 bases, with 9 bases between them. This CDR3 has 14 amino acids. Germline V lookup: CDR1 SGHRS, CDR2 YFSETQ. The sequenced CDR3 bases are TGCGCCAGCAGCTTGGTTCGACAGGACTATGGC. Protein product: CASSLVRQDYG. The CDR3 in full is CASSLVRQDYGYTF.